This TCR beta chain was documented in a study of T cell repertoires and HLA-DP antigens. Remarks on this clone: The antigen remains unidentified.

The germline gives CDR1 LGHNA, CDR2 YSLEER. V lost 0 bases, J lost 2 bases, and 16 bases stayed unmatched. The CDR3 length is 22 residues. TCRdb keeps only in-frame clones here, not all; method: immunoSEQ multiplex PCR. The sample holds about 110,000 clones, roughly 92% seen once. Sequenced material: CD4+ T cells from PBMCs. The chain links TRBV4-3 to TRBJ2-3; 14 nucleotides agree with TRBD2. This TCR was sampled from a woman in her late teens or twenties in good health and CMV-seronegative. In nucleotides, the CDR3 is TGCGCCAGCAGCCAAGATGTTAGTGGACTAGCGGGGGGACCTGGGGTCACAGATACGCAGTATTTT. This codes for CASSQDVSGLAGGPGVTDTQYF.